One T cell receptor beta chain is described in this entry. The antigen is unknown. The source of the sample is a study of cytomegalovirus exposure and HLA in healthy donors. Study-level points and caveats: Among TCR beta chains of equal frequency, HLA-associated ones were more clonally expanded in a later analysis. TCR beta chains numbering some 160 were designated cytomegalovirus-associated.

PCR involved 60 Vbeta and 13 Jbeta primers. The data were produced by immunoSEQ multiplex PCR, yet TCRdb's version contains in-frame clones alone and is incomplete. Counted here are fewer than 300,000 clones, 86% occurring once; the ten biggest clones make up 3.5% to 4.5%. Germline CDR1 and CDR2: MGHDK and SYGVNS. The V gene end was trimmed by 7 bases and the J gene end by 9 bases; junction bases not matched to a gene: 9. The CDR3 totals 14 residues. The sequence was collected from a man aged 35-49 years in good health and CMV-seropositive. The sample consisted of PBMCs. This rearrangement joins TRBV25-1 to TRBJ2-2, with 9 bases identical to TRBD2. CDR3 amino acids: CASTQRGANRELFF. The CDR3 coding sequence is TGTGCCAGCACTCAGCGGGGGGCTAACAGGGAGCTGTTTTTT.